This T cell receptor beta chain was documented in a study of blood T cell repertoires in COVID-19. Study as a whole: Samples came from the United States, Italy and Spain, spanning acute and convalescent COVID-19. PBMCs, B-cell-depleted T cells, or T cells provided the cDNA or gDNA that made up the material.

This CDR3 spans 13 amino acids. Original processing notes: The assay estimated nucleated cells by amplifying reference gene primers. Method: immunoSEQ multiplex PCR; TCRdb's copy keeps in-frame clones and lacks some. V, J and clone size reflect that table, while D and trimming were determined from the DNA. Of 150,000 or so clones detected, about four fifths appear once; the ten largest clones hold approximately 10%. This clone showed up just a few times. The specimen was peripheral blood. The chain carries TRBV21-1 and TRBJ2-5; the table's TRBD2 call for D was not verified on the DNA. TRBV21-1 is noted as a pseudogene. The TCR originated in a man in his sixties with active or convalescent COVID-19. The CDR3 spells CASSNWTVETQYF. In DNA, the CDR3 is TGTGCCAGCAGCAATTGGACTGTGGAGACCCAGTACTTC.